The present entry profiles one T cell receptor (beta chain) with its context. These data come from a study of blood T cell repertoires in COVID-19. Study at large: The cDNA or gDNA used as material had been derived from T cells, B-cell-depleted T cells, or PBMCs.

Germline values: CDR1 LGHDT, CDR2 YNNKEL (reference sequence). The CDR3 is 17 amino acids. V lost 0 bases and J lost 0; bases outside the gene matches: 5. Original analysis: Reference gene primer amplification yielded estimated nucleated cell counts. Measured with immunoSEQ multiplex PCR; TCRdb has only the in-frame clones, and not every one. V, J and clone size are those of that table, while D and trimming were read from the DNA. The sample holds around 300,000 clones, about 89% seen once. The rearrangement uses TRBV3-1 (or the pseudogene TRBV3-2) and TRBJ1-5, with TRBD1 matching 7 bases. The TCR originated in a woman aged 40 to 50 who had recovered from COVID-19. The sample comprised peripheral blood. The CDR3 sequence is CASSQDYRGGSNQPQHF. Here the CDR3 DNA reads TGTGCCAGCAGCCAAGATTACAGGGGAGGTAGCAATCAGCCCCAGCATTTT.